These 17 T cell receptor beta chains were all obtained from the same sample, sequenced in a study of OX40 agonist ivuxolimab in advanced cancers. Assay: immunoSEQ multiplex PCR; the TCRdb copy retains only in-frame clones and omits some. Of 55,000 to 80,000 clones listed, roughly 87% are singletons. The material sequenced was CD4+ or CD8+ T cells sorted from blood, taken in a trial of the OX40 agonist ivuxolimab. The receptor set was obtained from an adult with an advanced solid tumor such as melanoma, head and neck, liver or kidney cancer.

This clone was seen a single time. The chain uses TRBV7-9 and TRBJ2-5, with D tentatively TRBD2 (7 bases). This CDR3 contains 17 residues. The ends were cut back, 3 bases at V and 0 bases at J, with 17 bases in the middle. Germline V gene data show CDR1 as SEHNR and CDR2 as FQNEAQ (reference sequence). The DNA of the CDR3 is TGTGCCAGCAGCTTTCCGCGGGGGCCCAAGTACCAAGAGACCCAGTACTTC. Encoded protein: CASSFPRGPKYQETQYF.

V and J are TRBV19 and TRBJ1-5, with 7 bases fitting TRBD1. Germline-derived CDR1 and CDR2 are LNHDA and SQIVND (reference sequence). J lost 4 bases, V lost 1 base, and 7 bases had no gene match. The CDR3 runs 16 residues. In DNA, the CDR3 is TGTGCCAGTAGTATAGGAGGGACAGCCTCTAATCAGCCCCAGCATTTT. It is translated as CASSIGGTASNQPQHF.

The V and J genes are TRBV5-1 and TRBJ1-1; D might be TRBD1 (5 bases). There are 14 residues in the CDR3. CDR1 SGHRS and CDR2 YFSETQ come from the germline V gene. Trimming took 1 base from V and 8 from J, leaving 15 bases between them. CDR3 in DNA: TGCGCCAGCAGCTTGAGTCTCGGGGGGACCGAAGCTTTCTTT. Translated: CASSLSLGGTEAFF.

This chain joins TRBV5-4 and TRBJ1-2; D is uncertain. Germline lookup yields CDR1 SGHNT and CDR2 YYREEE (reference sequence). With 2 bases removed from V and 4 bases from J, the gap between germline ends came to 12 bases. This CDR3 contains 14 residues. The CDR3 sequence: CASSFSYLSYGYTF. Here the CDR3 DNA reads TGTGCCAGCAGCTTTTCATACTTGAGCTATGGCTACACCTTC.

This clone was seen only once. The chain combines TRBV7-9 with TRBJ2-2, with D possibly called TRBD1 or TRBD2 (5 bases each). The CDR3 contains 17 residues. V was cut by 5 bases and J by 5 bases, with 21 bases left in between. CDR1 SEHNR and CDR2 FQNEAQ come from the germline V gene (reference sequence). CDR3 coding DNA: TGTGCCAGCAGCGCCGGGACCACTGGGGAATATACCGGGGAGCTGTTTTTT. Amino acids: CASSAGTTGEYTGELFF.

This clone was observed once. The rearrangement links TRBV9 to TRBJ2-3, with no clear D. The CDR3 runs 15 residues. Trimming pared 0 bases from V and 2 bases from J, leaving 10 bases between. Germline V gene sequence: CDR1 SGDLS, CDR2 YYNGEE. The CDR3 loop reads CASSVEKLLTDTQYF. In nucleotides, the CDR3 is TGTGCCAGCAGCGTAGAAAAGTTACTCACAGATACGCAGTATTTT.

This CDR3 is CASSTGTGAFF. The CDR3 nucleotides read TGTGCCAGCAGCACCGGGACAGGTGCTTTCTTT. The chain links TRBV6-6 to TRBJ1-1; the match to TRBD1 covers 8 bases. Per germline, CDR1 MNHNY and CDR2 SVGAGI (reference sequence). This CDR3 has 11 amino acids. V dropped 6 bases and J dropped 11; count of bases not matched to a gene: 5.

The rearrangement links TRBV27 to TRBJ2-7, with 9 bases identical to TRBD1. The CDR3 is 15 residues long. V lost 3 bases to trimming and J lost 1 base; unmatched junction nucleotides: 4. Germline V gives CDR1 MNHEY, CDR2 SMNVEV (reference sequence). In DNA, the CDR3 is TGTGCCAGCAGTTTGTTGACAGGGGGATCCTACGAGCAGTACTTC. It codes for CASSLLTGGSYEQYF.

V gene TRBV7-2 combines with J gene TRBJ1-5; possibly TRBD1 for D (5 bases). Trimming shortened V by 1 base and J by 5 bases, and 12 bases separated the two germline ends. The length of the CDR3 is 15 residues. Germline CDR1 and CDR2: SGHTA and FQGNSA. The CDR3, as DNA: TGTGCCAGCAGCTTAGAGCAGGGAAGGTATCAGCCCCAGCATTTT. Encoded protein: CASSLEQGRYQPQHF. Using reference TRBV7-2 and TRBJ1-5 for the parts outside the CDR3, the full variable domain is GAGVSQSPSNKVTEKGKDVELRCDPISGHTALYWYRQSLGQGLEFLIYFQGNSAPDKSGLPSDRFSAERTGGSVSTLTIQRTQQEDSAVYLCASSLEQGRYQPQHFGDGTRLSIL.

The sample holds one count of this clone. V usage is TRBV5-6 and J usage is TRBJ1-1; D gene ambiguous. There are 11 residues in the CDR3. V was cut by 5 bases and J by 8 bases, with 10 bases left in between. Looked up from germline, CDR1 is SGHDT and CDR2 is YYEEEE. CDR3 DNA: TGTGCCAGCAGTTTCGCGGGGGAAGCTTTCTTT. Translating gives CASSFAGEAFF.

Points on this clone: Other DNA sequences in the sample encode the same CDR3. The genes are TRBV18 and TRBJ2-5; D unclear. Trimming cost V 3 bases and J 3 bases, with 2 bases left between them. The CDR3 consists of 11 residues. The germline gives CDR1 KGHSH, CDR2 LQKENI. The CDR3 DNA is TGTGCCAGCTCACCTGAAGAGACCCAGTACTTC. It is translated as CASSPEETQYF. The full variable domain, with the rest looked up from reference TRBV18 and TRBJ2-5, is NAGVMQNPRHLVRRRGQEARLRCSPMKGHSHVYWYRQLPEEGLKFMVYLQKENIIDESGMPKERFSAEFPKEGPSILRIQQVVRGDSAAYFCASSPEETQYFGPGTRLLVL.

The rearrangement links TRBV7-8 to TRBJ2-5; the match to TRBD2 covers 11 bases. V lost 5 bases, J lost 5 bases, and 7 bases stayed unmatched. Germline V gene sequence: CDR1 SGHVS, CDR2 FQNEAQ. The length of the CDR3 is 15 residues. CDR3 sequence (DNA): TGTGCCAGCAGCAAGAGACTAGCGGGAAGGGAGACCCAGTACTTC. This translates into CASSKRLAGRETQYF. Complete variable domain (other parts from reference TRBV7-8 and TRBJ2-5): GAGVSQSPRYKVAKRGQDVALRCDPISGHVSLFWYQQALGQGPEFLTYFQNEAQLDKSGLPSDRFFAERPEGSVSTLKIQRTQQEDSAVYLCASSKRLAGRETQYFGPGTRLLVL.

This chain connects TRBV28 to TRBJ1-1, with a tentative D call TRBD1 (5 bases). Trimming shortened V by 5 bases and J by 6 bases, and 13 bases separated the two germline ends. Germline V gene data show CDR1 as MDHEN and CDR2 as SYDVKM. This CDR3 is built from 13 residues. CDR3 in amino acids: CASSAGMGAEAFF. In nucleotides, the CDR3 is TGTGCCAGCAGTGCCGGGATGGGGGCTGAAGCTTTCTTT.

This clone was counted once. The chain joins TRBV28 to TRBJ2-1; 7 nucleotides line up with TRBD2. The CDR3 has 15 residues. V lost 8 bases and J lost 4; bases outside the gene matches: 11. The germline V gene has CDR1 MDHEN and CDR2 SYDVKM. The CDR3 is CASSALAEGYNEQFF. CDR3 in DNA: TGTGCCAGCTCCGCCCTAGCGGAGGGATACAATGAGCAGTTCTTC.

CDR3 residues: CASSQEGRVAETQYF. The CDR3 nucleotides are TGTGCCAGCAGCCAAGAAGGGAGGGTCGCGGAGACCCAGTACTTC. J is TRBJ2-5 and V is TRBV4-2; 7 bases map to TRBD2. This CDR3 has 15 residues. CDR1 and CDR2 from the germline V gene are LGHNA and YNFKEQ. The junction had 6 bases not matched to a gene; V was cut back by 0 bases and J by 5 bases.

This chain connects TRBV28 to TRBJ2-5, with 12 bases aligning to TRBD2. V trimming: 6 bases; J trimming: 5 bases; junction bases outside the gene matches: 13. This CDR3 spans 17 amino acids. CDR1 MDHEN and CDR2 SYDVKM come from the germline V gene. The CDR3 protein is CASSQARTSGVGETQYF. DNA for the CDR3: TGTGCCAGCAGCCAAGCCCGGACTAGCGGGGTGGGTGAGACCCAGTACTTC.

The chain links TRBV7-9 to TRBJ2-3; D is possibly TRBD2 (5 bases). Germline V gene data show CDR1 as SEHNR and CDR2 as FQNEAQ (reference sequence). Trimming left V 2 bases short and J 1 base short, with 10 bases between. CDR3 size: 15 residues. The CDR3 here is CASSLRGQGTDTQYF. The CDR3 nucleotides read TGTGCCAGCAGCTTACGAGGGCAGGGCACAGATACGCAGTATTTT.